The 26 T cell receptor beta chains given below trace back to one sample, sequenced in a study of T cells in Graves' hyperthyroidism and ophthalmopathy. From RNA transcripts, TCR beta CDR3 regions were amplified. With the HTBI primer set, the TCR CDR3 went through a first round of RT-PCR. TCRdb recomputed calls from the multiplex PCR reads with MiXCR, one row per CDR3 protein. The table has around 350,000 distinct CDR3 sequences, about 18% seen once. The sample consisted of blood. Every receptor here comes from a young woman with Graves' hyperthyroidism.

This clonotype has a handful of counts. In DNA, the CDR3 is TGTGCCAGCTGCCTAGCGGGGGGGCTCTTGTTCTTC. Amino acids: CASCLAGGLLFF. The chain joins TRBV6-1 to TRBJ2-1; TRBD2 matches 12 bases. This CDR3 comprises 12 residues. Germline loops: CDR1 MNHNS, CDR2 SASEGT. V shed 8 bases and J 15 bases; nucleotides not matched to a gene: 8.

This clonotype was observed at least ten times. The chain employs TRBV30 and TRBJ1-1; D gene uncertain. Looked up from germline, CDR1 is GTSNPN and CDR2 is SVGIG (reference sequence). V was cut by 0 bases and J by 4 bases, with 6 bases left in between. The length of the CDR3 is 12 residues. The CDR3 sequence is CAWSVGSTEAFF. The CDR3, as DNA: TGTGCCTGGAGTGTGGGGAGCACTGAAGCTTTCTTT.

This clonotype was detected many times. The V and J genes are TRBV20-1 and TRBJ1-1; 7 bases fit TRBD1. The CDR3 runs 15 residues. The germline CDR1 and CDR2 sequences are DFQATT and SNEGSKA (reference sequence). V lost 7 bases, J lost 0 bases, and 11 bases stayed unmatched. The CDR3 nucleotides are TGCAGTGTGCCAGGGGGGGGGATGATGAACACTGAAGCTTTCTTT. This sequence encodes CSVPGGGMMNTEAFF.

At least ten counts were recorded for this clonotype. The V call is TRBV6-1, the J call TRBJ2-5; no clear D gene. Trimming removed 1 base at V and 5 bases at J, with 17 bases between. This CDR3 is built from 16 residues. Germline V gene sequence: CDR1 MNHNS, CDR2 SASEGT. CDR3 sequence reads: CASSEDSTKRRETQYF. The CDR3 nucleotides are TGTGCCAGCAGTGAAGACAGCACCAAGAGACGGGAGACCCAGTACTTC.

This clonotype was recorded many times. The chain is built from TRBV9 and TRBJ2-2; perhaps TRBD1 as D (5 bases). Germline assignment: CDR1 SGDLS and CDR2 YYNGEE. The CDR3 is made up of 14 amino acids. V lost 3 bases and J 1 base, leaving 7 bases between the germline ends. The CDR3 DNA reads TGTGCCAGCAGCGCGACAGTGAACACCGGGGAGCTGTTTTTT. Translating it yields CASSATVNTGELFF.

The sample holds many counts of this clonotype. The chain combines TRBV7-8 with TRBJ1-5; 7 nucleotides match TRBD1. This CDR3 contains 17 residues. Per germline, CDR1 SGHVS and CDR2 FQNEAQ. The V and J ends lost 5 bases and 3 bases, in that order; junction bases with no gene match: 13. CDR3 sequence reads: CASSLQGGGWPNQPQHF. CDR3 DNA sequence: TGTGCCAGCAGCCTCCAGGGGGGGGGATGGCCCAATCAGCCCCAGCATTTT.

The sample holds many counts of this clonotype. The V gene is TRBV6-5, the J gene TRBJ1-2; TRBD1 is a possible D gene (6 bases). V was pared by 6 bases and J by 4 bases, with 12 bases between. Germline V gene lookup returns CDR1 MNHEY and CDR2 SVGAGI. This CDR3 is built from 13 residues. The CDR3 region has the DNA TGTGCCAGCAGGACGGGGACAAGCTATGGCTACACCTTC. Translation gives CASRTGTSYGYTF.

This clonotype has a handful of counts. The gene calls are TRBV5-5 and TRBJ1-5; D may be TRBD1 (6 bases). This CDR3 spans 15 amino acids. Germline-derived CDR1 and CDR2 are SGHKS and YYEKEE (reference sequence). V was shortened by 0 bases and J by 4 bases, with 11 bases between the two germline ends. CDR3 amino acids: CASSLDDRKNQPQHF. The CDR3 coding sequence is TGTGCCAGCAGCTTGGATGACAGGAAGAATCAGCCCCAGCATTTT.

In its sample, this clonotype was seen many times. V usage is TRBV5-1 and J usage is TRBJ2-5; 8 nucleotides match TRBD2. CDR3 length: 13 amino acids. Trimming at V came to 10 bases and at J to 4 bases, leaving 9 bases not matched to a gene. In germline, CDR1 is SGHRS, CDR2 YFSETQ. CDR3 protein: CASRGGPRETQYF. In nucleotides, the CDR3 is TGCGCCTCCCGGGGGGGGCCTCGAGAGACCCAGTACTTC.

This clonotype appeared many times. The CDR3 protein is CASRKDPSGAQPQHF. Here the CDR3 DNA reads TGTGCCAGTAGAAAAGACCCCAGTGGAGCACAGCCCCAGCATTTT. J is TRBJ1-5 and V is TRBV19; the D is unclear. V was pared by 6 bases and J by 7 bases, with 19 bases between. This CDR3 spans 15 amino acids. Germline V gene lookup returns CDR1 LNHDA and CDR2 SQIVND (reference sequence).

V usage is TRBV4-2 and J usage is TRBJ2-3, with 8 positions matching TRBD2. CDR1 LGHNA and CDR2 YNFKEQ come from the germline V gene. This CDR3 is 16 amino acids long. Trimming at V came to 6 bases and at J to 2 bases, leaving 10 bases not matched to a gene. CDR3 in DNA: TGTGCCAGCAGACCGGGACTAGGTTCTGTCACAGATACGCAGTATTTT. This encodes CASRPGLGSVTDTQYF.

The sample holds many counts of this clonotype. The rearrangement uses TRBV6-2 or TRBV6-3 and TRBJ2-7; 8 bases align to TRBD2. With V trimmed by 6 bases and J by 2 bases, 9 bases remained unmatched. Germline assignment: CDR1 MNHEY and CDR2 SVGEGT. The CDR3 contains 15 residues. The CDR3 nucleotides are TGTGCCAGCAGGCGGTCCAGCGGGGGCCCCTACGAGCAGTACTTC. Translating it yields CASRRSSGGPYEQYF.

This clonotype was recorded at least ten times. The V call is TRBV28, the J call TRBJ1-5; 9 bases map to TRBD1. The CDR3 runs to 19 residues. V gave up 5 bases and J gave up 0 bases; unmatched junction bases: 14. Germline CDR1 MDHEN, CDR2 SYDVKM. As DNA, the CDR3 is TGTGCCAGCAGTCACGCGTGGACAGGGGACCGCAATAGCAATCAGCCCCAGCATTTT. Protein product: CASSHAWTGDRNSNQPQHF.

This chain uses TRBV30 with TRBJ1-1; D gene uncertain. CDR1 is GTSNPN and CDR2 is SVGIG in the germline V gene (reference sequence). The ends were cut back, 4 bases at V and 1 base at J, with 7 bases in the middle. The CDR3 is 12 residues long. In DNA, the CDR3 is TGTGCCTGGACCGGAGGGAACACTGAAGCTTTCTTT. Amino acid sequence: CAWTGGNTEAFF.

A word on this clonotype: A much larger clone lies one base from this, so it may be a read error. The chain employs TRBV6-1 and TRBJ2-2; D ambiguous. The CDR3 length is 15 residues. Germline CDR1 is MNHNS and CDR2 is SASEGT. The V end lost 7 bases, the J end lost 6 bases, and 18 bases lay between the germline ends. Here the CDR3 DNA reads TGTGCCAGCATCGGCGCGCCCTCAGAGGCCGGGGAGCTGTTTTTT. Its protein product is CASIGAPSEAGELFF.

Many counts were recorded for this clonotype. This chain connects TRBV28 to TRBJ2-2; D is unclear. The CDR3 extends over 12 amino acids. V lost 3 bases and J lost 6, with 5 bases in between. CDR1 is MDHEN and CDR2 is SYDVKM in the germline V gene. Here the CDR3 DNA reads TGTGCCAGCAGTTTCTTATCCGGGGAGCTGTTTTTT. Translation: CASSFLSGELFF.

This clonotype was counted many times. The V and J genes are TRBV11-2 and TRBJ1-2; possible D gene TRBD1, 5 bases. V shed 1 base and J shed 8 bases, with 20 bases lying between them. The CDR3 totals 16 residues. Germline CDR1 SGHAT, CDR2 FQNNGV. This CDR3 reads CASSLVGVPKLGGYTF. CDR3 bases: TGTGCCAGCAGCTTAGTGGGGGTCCCCAAGTTGGGCGGCTACACCTTC.

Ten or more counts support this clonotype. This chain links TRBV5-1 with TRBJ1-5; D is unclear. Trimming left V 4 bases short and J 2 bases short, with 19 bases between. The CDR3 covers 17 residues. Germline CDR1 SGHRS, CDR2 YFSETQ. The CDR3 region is CASSPLGRGWGNQPQHF. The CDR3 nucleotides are TGCGCCAGCAGCCCCCTAGGCCGGGGATGGGGCAATCAGCCCCAGCATTTT.

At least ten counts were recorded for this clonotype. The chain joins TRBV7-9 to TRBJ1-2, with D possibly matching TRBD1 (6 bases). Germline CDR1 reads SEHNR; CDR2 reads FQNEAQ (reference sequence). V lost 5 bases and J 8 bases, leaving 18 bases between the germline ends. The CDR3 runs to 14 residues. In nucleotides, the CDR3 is TGTGCCAGCAGCCTTAGCACAGGGCCAAGGGGCTACACCTTC. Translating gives CASSLSTGPRGYTF.

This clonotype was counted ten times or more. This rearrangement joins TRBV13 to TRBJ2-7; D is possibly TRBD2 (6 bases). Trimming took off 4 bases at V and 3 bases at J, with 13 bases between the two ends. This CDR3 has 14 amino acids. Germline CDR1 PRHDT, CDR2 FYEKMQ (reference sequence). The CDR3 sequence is CASSSKTGGYEQYF. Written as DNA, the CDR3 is TGTGCCAGCAGCTCTAAAACCGGGGGCTACGAGCAGTACTTC.

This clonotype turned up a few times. CDR3 nucleotide sequence: TGTGCCACCAGTGATTTGCGCAGGTCAAACACCGGGGAGCTGTTTTTT. Encoded protein: CATSDLRRSNTGELFF. The chain uses TRBV24-1 and TRBJ2-2, with D unclear. The germline V gene has CDR1 KGHDR and CDR2 SFDVKD. Between the trimmed V and J ends, which lost 0 bases and 2 bases, there was a span of 9 bases. The CDR3 loop spans 16 amino acids.

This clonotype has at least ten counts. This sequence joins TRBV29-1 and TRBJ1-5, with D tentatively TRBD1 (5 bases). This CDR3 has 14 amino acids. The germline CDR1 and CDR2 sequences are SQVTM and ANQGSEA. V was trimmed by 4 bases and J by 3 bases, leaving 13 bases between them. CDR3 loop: CSVVAGSANQPQHF. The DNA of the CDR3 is TGCAGCGTTGTGGCAGGGTCTGCCAATCAGCCCCAGCATTTT. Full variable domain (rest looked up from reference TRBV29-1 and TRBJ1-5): SAVISQKPSRDICQRGTSLTIQCQVDSQVTMMFWYRQQPGQSLTLIATANQGSEATYESGFVIDKFPISRPNLTFSTLTVSNMSPEDSSIYLCSVVAGSANQPQHFGDGTRLSIL.

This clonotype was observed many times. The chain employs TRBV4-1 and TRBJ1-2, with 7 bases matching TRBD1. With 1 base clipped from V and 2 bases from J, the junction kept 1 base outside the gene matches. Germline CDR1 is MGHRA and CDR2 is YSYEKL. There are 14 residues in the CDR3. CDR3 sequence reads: CASSQVGQNYGYTF. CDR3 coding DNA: TGCGCCAGCAGCCAAGTGGGACAGAACTATGGCTACACCTTC.

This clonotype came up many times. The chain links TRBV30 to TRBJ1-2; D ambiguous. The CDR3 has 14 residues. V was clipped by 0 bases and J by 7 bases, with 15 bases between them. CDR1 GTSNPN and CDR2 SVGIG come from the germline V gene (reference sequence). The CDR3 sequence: CAWSVRPLLTGYTF. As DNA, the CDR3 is TGTGCCTGGAGTGTACGGCCCCTATTAACTGGCTACACCTTC. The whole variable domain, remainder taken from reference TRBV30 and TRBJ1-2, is SQTIHQWPATLVQPVGSPLSLECTVEGTSNPNLYWYRQAAGRGLQLLFYSVGIGQISSEVPQNLSASRPQDRQFILSSKKLLLSDSGFYLCAWSVRPLLTGYTFGSGTRLTVV.

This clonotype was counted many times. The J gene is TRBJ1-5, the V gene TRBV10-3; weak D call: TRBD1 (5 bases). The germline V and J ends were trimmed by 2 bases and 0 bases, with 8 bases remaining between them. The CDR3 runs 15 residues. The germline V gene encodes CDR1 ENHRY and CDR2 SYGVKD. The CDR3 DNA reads TGTGCCATCAGTGAGGCGACAGTTAGCAATCAGCCCCAGCATTTT. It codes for CAISEATVSNQPQHF.

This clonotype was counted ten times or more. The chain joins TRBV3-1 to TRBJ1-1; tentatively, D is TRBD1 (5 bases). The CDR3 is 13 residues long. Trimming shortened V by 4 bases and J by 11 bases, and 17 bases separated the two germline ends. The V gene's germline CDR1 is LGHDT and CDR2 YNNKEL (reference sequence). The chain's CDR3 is CASSPTGTARAFF. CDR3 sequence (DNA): TGTGCCAGCAGCCCCACGGGGACCGCTAGGGCTTTCTTT.